This T cell receptor (beta chain) stems from a study of blood T cell repertoires in COVID-19. The CDR3 has 15 amino acids. V dropped 2 bases and J dropped 2; count of bases not matched to a gene: 4. Germline V gene lookup returns CDR1 MNHEY and CDR2 SVGEGT. Repertoires were generated with immunoSEQ multiplex PCR, while TCRdb's copy carries only in-frame clones and drops some. The sample has roughly 190,000 clones, approximately 91% seen once. The chain is built from TRBV6-2 or TRBV6-3 and TRBJ2-7; TRBD2 matches at 9 bases. The specimen sequenced was PBMCs or T cells enriched from blood (not recorded which). The sequence came from a woman aged 18-30 years who had recovered from COVID-19. The CDR3 loop is CASSYLREGPYEQYF. The CDR3 DNA is TGTGCCAGCAGTTACCTGCGGGAGGGCCCCTACGAGCAGTACTTC.